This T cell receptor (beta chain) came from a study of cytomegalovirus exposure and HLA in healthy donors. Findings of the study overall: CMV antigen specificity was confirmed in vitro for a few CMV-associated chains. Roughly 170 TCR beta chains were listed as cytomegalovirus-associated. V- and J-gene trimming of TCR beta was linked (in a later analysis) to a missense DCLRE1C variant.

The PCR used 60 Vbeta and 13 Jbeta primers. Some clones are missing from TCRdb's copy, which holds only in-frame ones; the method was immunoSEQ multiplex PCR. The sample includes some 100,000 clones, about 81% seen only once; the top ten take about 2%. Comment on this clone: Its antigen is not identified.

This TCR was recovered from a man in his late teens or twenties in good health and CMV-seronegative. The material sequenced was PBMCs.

The CDR3 nucleotides are TGTGCCAGCAGCGCCCTGCCCCGGACTGAAGCTTTCTTT. It codes for CASSALPRTEAFF. The chain recombines TRBV9 with TRBJ1-1; no clear D gene. In germline, CDR1 is SGDLS, CDR2 YYNGEE. With 3 bases removed from V and 5 bases from J, the gap between germline ends came to 11 bases. The CDR3 extends over 13 amino acids.